The 22 T cell receptor beta chains below all came from one sample that was sequenced in a study of spatial heterogeneity in lung cancer. TCRdb ran MiXCR on the 5' RACE reads and lists one entry per CDR3 protein. There are about 3,300 distinct CDR3 sequences in the sample; less than 3.5% occur only once, and approximately 15% lies in the top ten. Time point denoted: sample taken at primary tumor resection. The material sequenced was lung tissue, taken at surgery. Receptor source: a human donor with early-stage non-small cell lung cancer.

As concerns this clonotype: This beta chain came through as a stray read in a library set up for alpha chains, and its size says little. The chain has TRBV6-6 and TRBJ2-7, with D hard to call. This CDR3 is built from 14 residues. Trimming shortened V by 3 bases and J by 2 bases, and 11 bases separated the two germline ends. The V gene's germline CDR1 is MNHNY and CDR2 SVGAGI (reference sequence). The CDR3 here is CASSYATSAYEQYF. CDR3 sequence (DNA): TGTGCCAGCAGTTATGCGACATCTGCCTACGAGCAGTACTTC.

By share, this clonotype ranks as medium-sized. This beta chain was picked up by a library intended for alpha chains and is off target, so its count carries little meaning. The chain employs TRBV19 and TRBJ2-5; unclear D gene. Germline loops: CDR1 LNHDA, CDR2 SQIVND (reference sequence). Trimming shortened V by 6 bases and J by 2 bases, and 10 bases separated the two germline ends. The CDR3 consists of 13 residues. The CDR3 DNA reads as TGTGCCAGTAGCAGGATCTCTCAAGAGACCCAGTACTTC. Residues: CASSRISQETQYF.

This clonotype has ten or more counts. Little can be read into the size of this beta chain, an off-target read in a library designed for alpha chains. The chain joins TRBV12-3 or TRBV12-4 to TRBJ1-2; D call uncertain. V dropped 3 bases and J dropped 8 bases, with 10 bases sitting between them. The CDR3 loop spans 12 amino acids. The CDR3 loop is CASSLEGGGYTF. Here the CDR3 DNA reads TGTGCCAGCAGTTTGGAGGGCGGAGGCTACACCTTC.

To note about this clonotype: The library was designed around alpha chains, so this beta chain is a stray read whose abundance carries little weight. V is TRBV4-2 and J is TRBJ1-1, with D possibly being TRBD1 (5 bases). The CDR3 is 15 residues long. Germline V gene data show CDR1 as LGHNA and CDR2 as YNFKEQ. The V and J ends lost 6 bases and 0 bases respectively, with 14 bases between them. CDR3 region: CASSPPGVMNTEAFF. CDR3 DNA sequence: TGTGCCAGCAGTCCTCCGGGGGTAATGAACACTGAAGCTTTCTTT.

This clonotype is labeled medium-sized. Since it is a stray read in a library aimed at alpha chains, this beta chain has a size that is not meaningful. The chain is built from TRBV2 and TRBJ2-7, with D possibly TRBD1 on 6 matching bases. Germline V gene data show CDR1 as SNHLY and CDR2 as FYNNEI. This CDR3 is 15 amino acids long. Trimming left V 6 bases short and J 4 bases short, with 19 bases between. The CDR3 coding sequence is TGTGCCAGCAGGGCCCGGGACAACCCGCGGTACGAGCAGTACGTC. Protein sequence: CASRARDNPRYEQYV.

By share, this clonotype ranks as medium-sized. This beta chain turned up in a library designed for alpha chains; as an off-target read, its abundance says little. V usage is TRBV28 and J usage is TRBJ2-3; perhaps D is TRBD1 or TRBD2 (5 bases each). Germline CDR1 and CDR2: MDHEN and SYDVKM. The CDR3 has 15 amino acids. Trimming stripped 8 bases from V and 1 base from J, with 16 bases between. CDR3 amino acids: CASSQRVGGTDTQYF. DNA for the CDR3: TGTGCCAGCTCCCAAAGGGTGGGGGGCACAGATACGCAGTATTTT.

This clonotype is medium-sized in the sample. This beta chain is an unintended read in a library built for alpha chains; its size means little. The chain carries TRBV7-2 and TRBJ2-7, with D perhaps matching TRBD1 (5 bases). The CDR3 has 15 amino acids. With 5 bases removed from V and 0 bases from J, the gap between germline ends came to 14 bases. Per germline, CDR1 SGHTA and CDR2 FQGNSA. The CDR3 is CASSRLGQISYEQYF. The CDR3 DNA sequence: TGTGCCAGCAGCCGACTGGGGCAAATCTCCTACGAGCAGTACTTC.

This clonotype was counted at least ten times. This beta chain is off target for a library built for alpha chains, so its abundance means little. The chain carries TRBV30 and TRBJ2-7, with 10 bases identical to TRBD1. The CDR3 spans 14 residues. In germline, CDR1 is GTSNPN, CDR2 SVGIG (reference sequence). The J segment lost 4 bases and the V segment lost 3 bases, leaving 6 bases of the junction unmatched. DNA for the CDR3: TGTGCCTGGAGCTTCGGGACAGGGGCTTACGAGCAGTACTTC. It translates to CAWSFGTGAYEQYF.

This clonotype is judged medium-sized. This beta chain turned up in a library designed for alpha chains; as an off-target read, its abundance says little. The J gene is TRBJ2-7, the V gene TRBV6-2 or TRBV6-3, with TRBD1 identical over 10 bases. In germline, CDR1 is MNHEY, CDR2 SVGEGT. The CDR3 contains 14 residues. Unmatched junction bases numbered 4, after V lost 5 bases and J lost 3 bases. The CDR3 bases are TGTGCCAGCAGTGAGACAGGGGGCATCTACGAGCAGTACTTC. It yields the protein CASSETGGIYEQYF.

With respect to this clonotype: In a library made to pick up alpha chains, this beta chain is a stray read with a size that means little. The V gene is TRBV30, the J gene TRBJ1-5; 9 bases map to TRBD1. V trimming: 2 bases; J trimming: 1 base; junction bases outside the gene matches: 15. CDR3 length equals 19 residues. Germline CDR1 reads GTSNPN; CDR2 reads SVGIG (reference sequence). The CDR3 region is CAWSKGWTGAGYSNQPQHF. In DNA form, the CDR3 reads TGTGCCTGGAGTAAAGGGTGGACAGGGGCTGGGTACAGCAATCAGCCCCAGCATTTT.

Judged by abundance, this clonotype is medium-sized. Because the library targeted alpha chains, this beta chain is an off-target read whose size means little. This rearrangement joins TRBV6-6 to TRBJ1-5; D might be TRBD1 (5 bases). The CDR3 spans 12 residues. Trimming pared 5 bases from V and 4 bases from J, leaving 6 bases between. From germline, CDR1 is MNHNY and CDR2 SVGAGI (reference sequence). CDR3 bases: TGTGCCAGCAGTAGGGGAAATCAGCCCCAGCATTTT. Translation: CASSRGNQPQHF.

By share, this clonotype ranks as medium-sized. Since the library was made to target alpha chains, this beta chain is a stray read and its abundance is not meaningful. The chain is built from TRBV5-4 and TRBJ1-5; 7 nucleotides line up with TRBD1. This CDR3 region has 13 residues. The germline V gene encodes CDR1 SGHNT and CDR2 YYREEE (reference sequence). J gave up 6 bases and V 0 bases, and 0 bases lay outside the gene matches. CDR3 DNA sequence: TGTGCCAGCAGCTTGGACAGGGGTCAGCCCCAGCATTTT. Amino acids: CASSLDRGQPQHF. The entire variable domain, with the rest obtained from reference TRBV5-4 and TRBJ1-5, is as follows: ETGVTQSPTHLIKTRGQQVTLRCSSQSGHNTVSWYQQALGQGPQFIFQYYREEENGRGNFPPRFSGLQFPNYSSELNVNALELDDSALYLCASSLDRGQPQHFGDGTRLSIL.

This clonotype was seen a handful of times. Being off target in a library aimed at alpha chains, this beta chain has a size of little meaning. The rearrangement joins TRBV20-1 to TRBJ2-5, with D perhaps being TRBD1 or TRBD2 (6 bases each). Per germline, CDR1 DFQATT and CDR2 SNEGSKA (reference sequence). CDR3 length equals 16 residues. The V end was cut by 0 bases, the J end by 2 bases, with 16 bases between. CDR3 sequence: CSARDLWGATQETQYF. The DNA for the CDR3 is TGCAGTGCTAGAGATCTTTGGGGGGCTACACAAGAGACCCAGTACTTC.

In its sample, this clonotype is medium-sized. This beta chain slipped into a library made for alpha chains as a stray read, so its size is not meaningful. J is TRBJ2-5 and V is TRBV6-5; D could derive from TRBD1 or TRBD2 (5 bases each). The CDR3 length is 14 residues. The germline CDR1 and CDR2 sequences are MNHEY and SVGAGI. Trimming took off 4 bases at V and 1 base at J, with 10 bases between the two ends. CDR3 protein: CASSSGRGQETQYF. In nucleotides, the CDR3 is TGTGCCAGCAGTTCGGGACGGGGCCAAGAGACCCAGTACTTC.

About this clonotype: This beta chain represents an off-target read in a library built for alpha chains; its size is of limited meaning. V gene TRBV5-6 combines with J gene TRBJ1-1; D gene unclear. This CDR3 is built from 16 residues. Germline V gene sequence: CDR1 SGHDT, CDR2 YYEEEE. Trimming removed 1 base from V and 0 bases from J, with 13 bases in between. CDR3 in DNA: TGTGCCAGCAGCTTGCTCTTTTCTGCCATGAACACTGAAGCTTTCTTT. Residues: CASSLLFSAMNTEAFF.

This clonotype is categorized as medium-sized. Being off target in a library aimed at alpha chains, this beta chain has a size of little meaning. The chain carries TRBV5-8 and TRBJ2-1; D remains unclear. Germline V gene lookup returns CDR1 SGHTS and CDR2 YDEGEE. The V gene lost 2 bases and the J gene lost 8 bases, with 8 bases spanning the gap. The CDR3 covers 12 residues. The CDR3 sequence is CASSFTLDEQFF. The DNA of the CDR3 is TGTGCCAGCAGCTTTACCCTGGATGAGCAGTTCTTC.

This clonotype occurred a few times. This beta chain is off target for a library built for alpha chains, so its abundance means little. V and J are TRBV6-1 and TRBJ1-4; the D is unclear. The CDR3 contains 14 residues. The germline V gene has CDR1 MNHNS and CDR2 SASEGT. V lost 5 bases and J 0 bases, leaving 7 bases between the germline ends. The CDR3 coding sequence is TGTGCCAGCAGTACAGTTGCAACTAATGAAAAACTGTTTTTT. This translates into CASSTVATNEKLFF.

This clonotype is labeled medium-sized. The library was built for alpha chains, so this beta chain is an off-target read and its size means little. This rearrangement joins TRBV10-3 to TRBJ2-4; TRBD1 is a possible D gene (6 bases). The V end was cut by 2 bases, the J end by 3 bases, with 11 bases between. Germline V gene lookup returns CDR1 ENHRY and CDR2 SYGVKD. The CDR3 loop spans 15 amino acids. In DNA, the CDR3 is TGTGCCATCAGTGAGATAAAGGGGGACAAAAACATTCAGTACTTC. Translating gives CAISEIKGDKNIQYF.

This clonotype was seen ten or more times. With the library built for alpha chains, this beta chain is off target and its frequency is not meaningful. The V call is TRBV2, the J call TRBJ2-7; D may be TRBD1 (5 bases). The CDR3 covers 13 residues. Germline lookup yields CDR1 SNHLY and CDR2 FYNNEI. The germline V and J ends were trimmed by 7 bases and 3 bases, with 13 bases remaining between them. The CDR3 sequence: CASMGHGDYEQYF. For the CDR3, the DNA is TGTGCCAGCATGGGGCATGGGGACTACGAGCAGTACTTC.

This clonotype is labeled medium-sized. Since it is a stray read in a library aimed at alpha chains, this beta chain has a size that is not meaningful. This chain links TRBV4-2 with TRBJ2-1; D not resolved. This CDR3 has 13 residues. V was shortened by 0 bases and J by 6 bases, with 6 bases between the two germline ends. The germline gives CDR1 LGHNA, CDR2 YNFKEQ. The CDR3 DNA sequence: TGTGCCAGCAGCCAAGATACGACCAATGAGCAGTTCTTC. As protein: CASSQDTTNEQFF.

In this sample, this clonotype turned up a few times. Because this beta chain is a stray read in a library intended to capture alpha chains, its abundance should not be given much weight. The CDR3 loop reads CASSITSWGVGGNIQYF. The CDR3 DNA reads TGTGCCAGCAGCATTACTAGCTGGGGGGTTGGTGGAAACATTCAGTACTTC. The rearrangement uses TRBV7-2 and TRBJ2-4; possibly TRBD2 for D (6 bases). The CDR3 covers 17 residues. V dropped 5 bases and J dropped 6 bases, with 23 bases sitting between them. The germline V gene has CDR1 SGHTA and CDR2 FQGNSA.

Many counts were recorded for this clonotype. Because this beta chain is a stray read in a library intended to capture alpha chains, its abundance should not be given much weight. The CDR3 sequence is CASSPSGIRTDTQYF. In DNA form, the CDR3 reads TGTGCCAGCAGTCCTAGCGGGATTCGCACAGATACGCAGTATTTT. The chain links TRBV7-2 to TRBJ2-3; 9 bases line up with TRBD2. Germline V gene data show CDR1 as SGHTA and CDR2 as FQGNSA. The CDR3 covers 15 residues. V lost 6 bases, J lost 1 base, and 5 bases stayed unmatched.